This T cell receptor (beta chain) was documented in a study of identical twins. At least ten counts were recorded for this clonotype. In TCRdb, the 5' RACE reads were re-called with MiXCR into one record per CDR3 protein. The data contain about 790,000 distinct CDR3 sequences, 15% to 20% of them singletons. The CDR3 is 14 residues long. The germline gives CDR1 DFQATT, CDR2 SNEGSKA (reference sequence). Trimming stripped 2 bases from V and 1 base from J, with 11 bases between. This same sample was also part of a study on T cells expressing NK-cell markers.

The chain combines TRBV20-1 with TRBJ1-1; TRBD1 might be the D (5 bases). The receptor was derived from a woman aged 18 to 35 in good health. The sequencing sample was made of PBMCs. The CDR3 reads CSARTRGRNTEAFF. For the CDR3, the DNA is TGCAGTGCTAGAACAAGGGGCCGGAACACTGAAGCTTTCTTT.